The clone carrying this T cell receptor (beta chain) was seen a single time. This entry comes from a study of blood T cell repertoires in COVID-19. Study details: T cells, B-cell-depleted T cells, or PBMCs supplied cDNA or gDNA.

TCRdb's table, derived via immunoSEQ multiplex PCR, lists solely in-frame clones and lacks some. This sample has about 480,000 clones, with roughly 90% found just once. The CDR3 is 19 residues long. The V segment lost 2 bases and the J segment 1 base; nucleotides outside the gene matches: 10. Germline assignment: CDR1 MNHEY and CDR2 SMNVEV (reference sequence). Sequenced sample: PBMCs or T cells enriched from blood (not recorded which). This sequence originates from a woman in her forties who had recovered from COVID-19. The chain couples TRBV27 to TRBJ2-2; TRBD2 agrees at 10 bases. The CDR3 sequence is CASSLGVLAGGLNTGELFF. The CDR3 DNA reads TGTGCCAGCAGTTTAGGGGTGTTAGCGGGAGGTCTGAACACCGGGGAGCTGTTTTTT.